The present TCR beta chain was sequenced within a study of memory CD4+ T cells and cytomegalovirus serostatus. Sequencing was performed with immunoSEQ multiplex PCR; in TCRdb, only in-frame clones are kept and a portion is missing. The sample has approximately 61,000 clones, around three quarters seen once. Study results and caveats: Suggested: most of the CMV-linked TCR signature lies in CD4+ memory cells. CD4+ memory repertoires contained about 40% of the 164 reported CMV TCRbeta sequences.

Notes on this clone: Its antigen is not identified.

Single viable CD3+CD4+CD8-CD45RO+ cells were sorted as the memory CD4+ T cells. Serum IgG to CMV pp150, pp28, p38 and p52 defined serostatus. The V end lost 3 bases, the J end lost 3 bases, and 15 bases lay between the germline ends. The germline V gene has CDR1 ENHRY and CDR2 SYGVKD. The CDR3 length is 15 residues. The sequence derives from an adult in good health and CMV-seronegative. Some clones in this sample may be carry-over from other donors' samples. The rearrangement uses TRBV10-3 and TRBJ2-7, with unresolved D. Material: memory CD4+ T cells from blood. The CDR3 DNA reads TGTGCCATCAGTGAAGGTGCTGCACCGTACTACGAGCAGTACTTC. Protein: CAISEGAAPYYEQYF.